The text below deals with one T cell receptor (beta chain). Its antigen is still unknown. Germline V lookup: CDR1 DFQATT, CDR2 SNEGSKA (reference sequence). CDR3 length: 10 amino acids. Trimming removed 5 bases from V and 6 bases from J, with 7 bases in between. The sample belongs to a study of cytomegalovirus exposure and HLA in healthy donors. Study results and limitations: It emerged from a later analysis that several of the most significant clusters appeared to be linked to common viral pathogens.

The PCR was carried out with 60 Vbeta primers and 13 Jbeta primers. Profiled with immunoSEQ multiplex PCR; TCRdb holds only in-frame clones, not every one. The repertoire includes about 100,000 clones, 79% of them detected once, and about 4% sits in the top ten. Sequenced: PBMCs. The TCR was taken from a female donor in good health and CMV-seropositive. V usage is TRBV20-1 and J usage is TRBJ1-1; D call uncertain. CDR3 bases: TGCAGTGCTCGACTAGCTGAAGCTTTCTTT. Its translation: CSARLAEAFF.